These 29 T cell receptor beta chains were all obtained from the same sample, sequenced in a study of early T cells in non-severe SARS-CoV-2 infection. TCRdb itself ran the 5' RACE reads through MiXCR, one entry per CDR3 protein. The data show some 80,000 distinct CDR3 sequences, 10% seen once. This material consisted of whole blood, taken at baseline. The receptor set was obtained from an adult who was a healthcare worker with PCR-confirmed SARS-CoV-2 infection or an uninfected control (not recorded which).

This clonotype has at least ten counts. The chain is built from TRBV5-5 and TRBJ2-1, with 14 bases that match TRBD2. Germline trimming cut 3 bases from V and 8 bases from J; bases unmatched to any gene: 13. CDR1 is SGHKS and CDR2 is YYEKEE in the germline V gene (reference sequence). The CDR3 covers 18 residues. CDR3 sequence reads: CASSSLLPGLAGGYEQFF. CDR3 coding DNA: TGTGCCAGCAGCTCCCTGCTCCCCGGACTAGCGGGAGGCTATGAGCAGTTCTTC.

This clonotype was picked up many times. The rearrangement joins TRBV20-1 to TRBJ2-3; TRBD2 matches 12 bases. J lost 4 bases, V lost 3 bases, and 8 bases had no gene match. The V gene's germline CDR1 is DFQATT and CDR2 SNEGSKA (reference sequence). The CDR3 runs to 16 residues. Here the CDR3 DNA reads TGCAGTGCTAGTTTTGAGACTAGCGGGAGCCCAGATACGCAGTATTTT. Residues: CSASFETSGSPDTQYF.

This clonotype has only a few counts. The gene calls are TRBV28 and TRBJ2-3, with a possible D match to TRBD2 (7 bases). Trimming left V 11 bases short and J 0 bases short, with 9 bases between. There are 12 residues in the CDR3. CDR1 is MDHEN, CDR2 SYDVKM, per germline. This CDR3 reads CAAGASTDTQYF. For the CDR3, the DNA is TGTGCCGCGGGGGCTAGCACAGATACGCAGTATTTT.

The DNA of the CDR3 is TGTGCCAGCAGTGGTTGGGGCACAGATACGCAGTATTTT. It translates to CASSGWGTDTQYF. This chain links TRBV28 with TRBJ2-3; D unclear. Germline CDR1 reads MDHEN; CDR2 reads SYDVKM. Between the trimmed V and J ends, which lost 5 bases and 1 base, there was a span of 7 bases. This CDR3 is 13 amino acids long.

This clonotype has at least ten counts. The rearrangement links TRBV20-1 to TRBJ1-5, with 10 bases matching TRBD1. Germline lookup yields CDR1 DFQATT and CDR2 SNEGSKA (reference sequence). Trimming took 3 bases from V and 5 from J; bases not matched to a gene: 13. This CDR3 spans 17 amino acids. The CDR3: CSARLPYGTGADQPQHF. The DNA of the CDR3 is TGCAGTGCTAGGCTGCCGTACGGGACAGGGGCGGATCAGCCCCAGCATTTT.

The rearrangement uses TRBV5-1 and TRBJ2-1; 10 bases map to TRBD2. CDR3 length equals 15 residues. In germline, CDR1 is SGHRS, CDR2 YFSETQ. V was pared by 4 bases and J by 9 bases, with 10 bases of the junction left unmatched. The CDR3 sequence is CASSPRTSGLLEQFF. Here the CDR3 DNA reads TGCGCCAGCAGCCCGAGGACTAGCGGTCTCCTTGAGCAGTTCTTC.

The chain links TRBV3-1 to TRBJ2-3; TRBD2 agrees at 10 bases. This CDR3 is 18 amino acids long. Germline V gene sequence: CDR1 LGHDT, CDR2 YNNKEL (reference sequence). V was pared by 1 base and J by 1 base, with 8 bases of the junction left unmatched. The CDR3 DNA reads as TGTGCCAGCAGCCAAGGGCCGGGGACTAGCGACCGCACAGATACGCAGTATTTT. The encoded protein is CASSQGPGTSDRTDTQYF.

This clonotype came up a few times. The chain recombines TRBV10-3 with TRBJ2-5; 10 nucleotides align to TRBD1. With 3 bases clipped from V and 2 bases from J, the junction kept 6 bases outside the gene matches. The CDR3 loop spans 16 amino acids. CDR1 and CDR2 from the germline V gene are ENHRY and SYGVKD. Here the CDR3 reads CAISDRTGGRQETQYF. The CDR3, as DNA: TGTGCCATCAGTGACCGGACAGGGGGACGACAAGAGACCCAGTACTTC.

This clonotype was seen a few times. The genes are TRBV12-3 or TRBV12-4 and TRBJ2-2, with D hard to call. The CDR3 extends over 14 amino acids. V lost 6 bases and J lost 0, with 8 bases in between. CDR3 nucleotides: TGTGCCAGCAGGGGTTATTCGAACACCGGGGAGCTGTTTTTT. Encoded protein: CASRGYSNTGELFF.

The genes are TRBV30 and TRBJ1-1, with D possibly TRBD1 on 5 matching bases. V shed 3 bases and J shed 5 bases, with 13 bases lying between them. Germline V gene data show CDR1 as GTSNPN and CDR2 as SVGIG (reference sequence). This CDR3 comprises 13 residues. The CDR3 spells CAWRTSGGTEAFF. CDR3 in DNA: TGTGCCTGGAGGACGTCCGGGGGGACTGAAGCTTTCTTT.

This clonotype has just a few counts. The CDR3 sequence is CASSEGGAVRELFF. DNA of the CDR3: TGTGCCAGCAGTGAAGGTGGGGCCGTCCGGGAGCTGTTTTTT. J is TRBJ2-2 and V is TRBV6-1; D possibly corresponds to TRBD1 (5 bases). V was shortened by 1 base and J by 9 bases, with 12 bases between the two germline ends. The CDR3 has 14 amino acids. Germline V gives CDR1 MNHNS, CDR2 SASEGT.

This clonotype came up a few times. The chain links TRBV18 to TRBJ1-2, with TRBD1 matching 7 bases. The length of the CDR3 is 16 residues. The V gene end was trimmed by 3 bases and the J gene end by 3 bases; junction bases not matched to a gene: 10. Germline CDR1 KGHSH, CDR2 LQKENI. The CDR3: CASSPPRDSDYYGYTF. CDR3 sequence (DNA): TGTGCCAGCTCACCTCCCCGGGACAGCGATTACTATGGCTACACCTTC. The whole variable domain, remainder taken from reference TRBV18 and TRBJ1-2, is NAGVMQNPRHLVRRRGQEARLRCSPMKGHSHVYWYRQLPEEGLKFMVYLQKENIIDESGMPKERFSAEFPKEGPSILRIQQVVRGDSAAYFCASSPPRDSDYYGYTFGSGTRLTVV.

This clonotype showed up many times. For the CDR3, the DNA is TGTGCCAGCAGTGCGGGGAGGGGAAGACTCGGGAATGAGCAGTTCTTC. This gives the protein CASSAGRGRLGNEQFF. The rearrangement uses TRBV7-9 and TRBJ2-1; 7 bases fit TRBD2. The CDR3 contains 16 residues. Germline V gene lookup returns CDR1 SEHNR and CDR2 FQNEAQ (reference sequence). The V segment lost 6 bases and the J segment 7 bases; nucleotides outside the gene matches: 15.

The V call is TRBV14, the J call TRBJ2-6; D uncertain. V was trimmed by 8 bases and J by 2 bases, leaving 4 bases between them. The CDR3 covers 12 residues. Germline loops: CDR1 SGHDN, CDR2 FVKESK. This CDR3 reads CASGAGANVLTF. In nucleotides, the CDR3 is TGTGCCAGCGGTGCTGGGGCCAACGTCCTGACTTTC.

This clonotype has a count of ten or more. The V gene is TRBV27, the J gene TRBJ1-4, with D possibly matching TRBD1 (5 bases). In germline, CDR1 is MNHEY, CDR2 SMNVEV (reference sequence). CDR3 length: 17 residues. Between the trimmed V and J ends, which lost 6 bases and 0 bases, there was a span of 17 bases. DNA for the CDR3: TGTGCCAGCAGACAGAAGTCCGGAGGGGCAACTAATGAAAAACTGTTTTTT. This encodes CASRQKSGGATNEKLFF. Combining the CDR3 with reference TRBV27 and TRBJ1-4 gives the whole variable domain EAQVTQNPRYLITVTGKKLTVTCSQNMNHEYMSWYRQDPGLGLRQIYYSMNVEVTDKGDVPEGYKVSRKEKRNFPLILESPSPNQTSLYFCASRQKSGGATNEKLFFGSGTQLSVL.

This clonotype was counted a few times. The chain uses TRBV10-3 and TRBJ2-3, with TRBD1 matching over 9 bases. CDR3 size: 14 residues. Losses at the gene ends were 11 bases for V and 5 bases for J; bases not matched to a gene: 11. CDR1 and CDR2 (germline): ENHRY, SYGVKD. CDR3 region: CAARPGQGQDTQYF. The CDR3 DNA reads as TGTGCCGCTAGACCGGGACAGGGACAAGATACGCAGTATTTT.

This clonotype was observed a handful of times. DNA for the CDR3: TGTGCCAGCAGGTACAGCTCCTACAATGAGCAGTTCTTC. Translation gives CASRYSSYNEQFF. This chain links TRBV28 with TRBJ2-1; D is unresolved. The germline CDR1 and CDR2 sequences are MDHEN and SYDVKM. This CDR3 is 13 amino acids long. V was shortened by 6 bases and J by 0 bases, with 6 bases between the two germline ends.

This clonotype was detected a few times. This chain links TRBV20-1 with TRBJ1-3; a weak D match, TRBD1 (6 bases). CDR3 length equals 16 residues. Germline V gene sequence: CDR1 DFQATT, CDR2 SNEGSKA (reference sequence). Trimming removed 1 base at V and 0 bases at J, with 13 bases between. The CDR3 loop reads CSARVPHRASGNTIYF. Here the CDR3 DNA reads TGCAGTGCTAGAGTCCCACACAGGGCCTCTGGAAACACCATATATTTT.

This clonotype has only a few counts. The chain employs TRBV7-9 and TRBJ2-3; D unresolved. This CDR3 has 12 residues. Trimming took 5 bases from V and 3 from J, leaving 6 bases between them. The germline V gene has CDR1 SEHNR and CDR2 FQNEAQ (reference sequence). CDR3 DNA sequence: TGTGCCAGCAGCCGCGTTACAGATACGCAGTATTTT. It encodes CASSRVTDTQYF.

The J gene is TRBJ2-2, the V gene TRBV15; 8 nucleotides align to TRBD1. Trimming removed 0 bases from V and 7 bases from J; junction bases left unmatched: 10. The CDR3 is 17 residues long. Germline lookup yields CDR1 LNHNV and CDR2 YYDKDF (reference sequence). The DNA of the CDR3 is TGTGCCACCAGCAGAGATAGAGGCAGGGGGCGAGACGGGGAGCTGTTTTTT. Translating gives CATSRDRGRGRDGELFF. Combining the CDR3 with reference TRBV15 and TRBJ2-2 gives the whole variable domain DAMVIQNPRYQVTQFGKPVTLSCSQTLNHNVMYWYQQKSSQAPKLLFHYYDKDFNNEADTPDNFQSRRPNTSFCFLDIRSPGLGDTAMYLCATSRDRGRGRDGELFFGEGSRLTVL.

This clonotype came up a few times. The chain carries TRBV12-3 or TRBV12-4 and TRBJ1-1, with D hard to call. V was pared by 3 bases and J by 2 bases, with 10 bases between. The CDR3 covers 14 residues. The CDR3, as DNA: TGTGCCAGCAGTTTCAGGAAGAGAAACACTGAAGCTTTCTTT. Its translation: CASSFRKRNTEAFF.

This clonotype was seen ten or more times. V usage is TRBV12-3 or TRBV12-4 and J usage is TRBJ2-7; D not resolved. Trimming removed 0 bases at V and 4 bases at J, with 7 bases between. The CDR3 is 13 residues long. CDR3 in DNA: TGTGCCAGCAGTTTAGCCGGTGGTTACGAGCAGTACTTC. This sequence encodes CASSLAGGYEQYF.

This clonotype was seen repeatedly, ten times or more. The chain joins TRBV28 to TRBJ2-1; TRBD2 agrees at 12 bases. The CDR3 loop spans 17 amino acids. Germline V gives CDR1 MDHEN, CDR2 SYDVKM. V gave up 1 base and J gave up 9 bases; unmatched junction bases: 10. CDR3 residues: CASSLFDLAGGPGEQFF. CDR3 sequence (DNA): TGTGCCAGCAGTTTATTCGACCTAGCGGGAGGGCCGGGTGAGCAGTTCTTC.

This clonotype was counted only a few times. The rearrangement links TRBV28 to TRBJ2-7, with 13 bases aligning to TRBD2. The V and J ends lost 7 bases and 0 bases, in that order; junction bases with no gene match: 9. The CDR3 is made up of 17 amino acids. The germline V gene has CDR1 MDHEN and CDR2 SYDVKM. The CDR3 DNA reads TGTGCCAGCACCCCCGGGACTAGCGGGGTTAGCTCCTACGAGCAGTACTTC. It specifies CASTPGTSGVSSYEQYF.

This clonotype has only a few counts. The chain links TRBV20-1 to TRBJ2-7; D gene unclear. Trimming left V 3 bases short and J 0 bases short, with 6 bases between. The CDR3 has 12 amino acids. CDR1 and CDR2 (germline): DFQATT, SNEGSKA (reference sequence). CDR3 nucleotides: TGCAGTGCTAGGTGGCTCTCCTACGAGCAGTACTTC. It encodes CSARWLSYEQYF.

In this sample, this clonotype turned up many times. The rearrangement links TRBV20-1 to TRBJ2-1; no clear D gene. The CDR3 runs 14 residues. V gave up 2 bases and J gave up 4 bases, with 12 bases separating them. From germline, CDR1 is DFQATT and CDR2 SNEGSKA (reference sequence). In nucleotides, the CDR3 is TGCAGTGCTAGAAATCTTCGTTCTTACAATGAGCAGTTCTTC. This encodes CSARNLRSYNEQFF.

This clonotype was detected a few times. This sequence joins TRBV4-1 and TRBJ2-1; the match to TRBD2 covers 12 bases. This CDR3 comprises 15 residues. The V segment lost 4 bases and the J segment 6 bases; nucleotides outside the gene matches: 4. From germline, CDR1 is MGHRA and CDR2 YSYEKL. The CDR3: CASSPSSGRGNEQFF. The CDR3 nucleotides read TGCGCCAGCAGCCCTTCTAGCGGGAGGGGCAATGAGCAGTTCTTC.

This clonotype was seen only a few times. This chain joins TRBV28 and TRBJ2-1; perhaps TRBD2 as D (6 bases). Germline V gene data show CDR1 as MDHEN and CDR2 as SYDVKM. Trimming shortened V by 8 bases and J by 5 bases, and 10 bases separated the two germline ends. The CDR3 sequence is 12 residues long. As DNA, the CDR3 is TGTGCCAGCCGGGGGACGGACAATGAGCAGTTCTTC. The encoded protein is CASRGTDNEQFF.

The genes are TRBV28 and TRBJ2-2; TRBD2 might be the D (5 bases). CDR1 is MDHEN and CDR2 is SYDVKM in the germline V gene. Between the trimmed V and J ends, which lost 5 bases and 4 bases, there was a span of 14 bases. CDR3 length equals 15 residues. The CDR3 nucleotides read TGTGCCAGCAGTCCCTCCCGGGGTTCCACCGGGGAGCTGTTTTTT. Its translation: CASSPSRGSTGELFF.